This entry lists 10 T cell receptor beta chains sequenced from one sample in a study of PD-L1 blockade in urothelial cancer. Data came from immunoSEQ multiplex PCR; TCRdb stores just in-frame clones and leaves some out. This table has tens of thousands of clones, roughly 89% appearing once. The time point denotes: pretreatment peripheral blood. The starting material was PBMCs, obtained around atezolizumab (anti-PD-L1) treatment. The source is a man in his 60s with urothelial cancer.

The chain recombines TRBV5-4 with TRBJ1-1; 9 bases match TRBD1. This CDR3 is 15 amino acids long. V lost 4 bases and J lost 11; bases outside the gene matches: 15. Germline lookup yields CDR1 SGHNT and CDR2 YYREEE (reference sequence). CDR3 nucleotides: TGTGCCAGCAGCCCCAAACCGGGACAGGGACAGTACGCTTTCTTT. Its protein is CASSPKPGQGQYAFF.

This clone was seen a single time. The V gene is TRBV4-3, the J gene TRBJ2-1, with D tentatively TRBD2 (6 bases). Germline loops: CDR1 LGHNA, CDR2 YSLEER. V lost 3 bases and J 6 bases, leaving 12 bases between the germline ends. The CDR3 contains 14 residues. Written as DNA, the CDR3 is TGCGCCAGCAGCCAGGGACTCCAATCCAATGAGCAGTTCTTC. Translation: CASSQGLQSNEQFF.

This clone was found once. The rearrangement joins TRBV9 to TRBJ1-2; 8 positions agree with TRBD1. CDR1 SGDLS and CDR2 YYNGEE come from the germline V gene. Unmatched junction bases numbered 8, after V lost 1 base and J lost 3 bases. The CDR3 is made up of 16 amino acids. The CDR3 DNA reads as TGTGCCAGCAGCGTACGTCGGACAGGGCTTGACTATGGCTACACCTTC. Its protein is CASSVRRTGLDYGYTF.

V is TRBV5-1 and J is TRBJ2-1; 7 nucleotides agree with TRBD2. Germline V CDR1 and CDR2: SGHRS, YFSETQ. Trimming removed 0 bases from V and 3 bases from J; junction bases left unmatched: 3. CDR3 length: 15 amino acids. CDR3 amino acids: CASSLAGGGYNEQFF. Written as DNA, the CDR3 is TGCGCCAGCAGCTTGGCTGGCGGGGGCTACAATGAGCAGTTCTTC.

This rearrangement joins TRBV11-2 to TRBJ2-3; TRBD2 matches 9 bases. The CDR3 totals 16 residues. Trimming took 2 bases from V and 6 from J; bases not matched to a gene: 9. The germline gives CDR1 SGHAT, CDR2 FQNNGV. The DNA of the CDR3 is TGTGCCAGCAGCTTACGGCCGGCGGGGGGGGGCGATACGCAGTATTTT. Protein: CASSLRPAGGGDTQYF. Using reference TRBV11-2 and TRBJ2-3 for the parts outside the CDR3, the full variable domain is EAGVAQSPRYKIIEKRQSVAFWCNPISGHATLYWYQQILGQGPKLLIQFQNNGVVDDSQLPKDRFSAERLKGVDSTLKIQPAKLEDSAVYLCASSLRPAGGGDTQYFGPGTRLTVL.

To note about this clone: The same CDR3 can be traced to other DNA sequences in this sample. The chain is built from TRBV7-8 and TRBJ1-1, with D possibly TRBD1 on 6 matching bases. Germline V gene data show CDR1 as SGHVS and CDR2 as FQNEAQ. This CDR3 is built from 15 residues. V lost 5 bases, J lost 0 bases, and 13 bases lay in between. The CDR3 reads CASSPRGGLNTEAFF. CDR3 DNA: TGTGCCAGCAGCCCGAGGGGGGGGTTGAACACTGAAGCTTTCTTT.

The rearrangement joins TRBV2 to TRBJ2-6, with a tentative D call TRBD1 (5 bases). Germline CDR1 SNHLY, CDR2 FYNNEI. The CDR3 contains 15 residues. Trimming removed 6 bases from V and 2 bases from J, with 11 bases in between. CDR3 nucleotides: TGTGCCAGCAGCGATACAGGACCTGGGGCCAACGTCCTGACTTTC. Its translation: CASSDTGPGANVLTF.

The V call is TRBV5-1, the J call TRBJ2-2; D is unresolved. V was pared by 4 bases and J by 1 base, with 11 bases between. CDR1 and CDR2 from the germline V gene are SGHRS and YFSETQ. The length of the CDR3 is 15 residues. The chain's CDR3 is CASSAIARNTGELFF. CDR3 bases: TGCGCCAGCAGCGCTATCGCGAGGAACACCGGGGAGCTGTTTTTT.

The rearrangement uses TRBV7-3 and TRBJ2-1; perhaps TRBD1 as D (6 bases). Trimming removed 4 bases at V and 6 bases at J, with 13 bases between. The CDR3 is 14 amino acids. From germline, CDR1 is SGHTA and CDR2 FQGTGA. CDR3 loop: CASSSQTGRNEQFF. CDR3 coding DNA: TGTGCCAGCAGCTCCCAGACAGGACGCAATGAGCAGTTCTTC.

Here the CDR3 reads CASSQDTGPGQGNYGYTF. The CDR3 DNA reads TGCGCCAGCAGCCAAGATACTGGGCCGGGACAGGGCAACTATGGCTACACCTTC. The genes are TRBV4-3 and TRBJ1-2, with 9 bases fitting TRBD1. This CDR3 is built from 18 residues. The germline V gene has CDR1 LGHNA and CDR2 YSLEER. V was pared by 0 bases and J by 2 bases, with 10 bases of the junction left unmatched.